A selection of T cell receptor beta chains follows, all from one sample in a study of Graves' ophthalmopathy and Graves' hyperthyroidism. One entry per CDR3 protein results from TCRdb running MiXCR on the multiplex PCR reads. In the table there are some 390,000 distinct CDR3 sequences, around 18% of which are singletons. Input material: peripheral blood. The receptors originated from a woman in her late teens or twenties with Graves' ophthalmopathy. Each CDR3 is given with its conserved first and last residue. D genes are given only for firm matches. Clone size appears in some rows only: once, few, many, or a class for an expanded clone.

J,D,size,V,DNA,CDR3
TRBJ2-3,.,.,TRBV7-2,TGTGCCAGCAGCTTAGCGAGGGCAGTGAGCACAGATACGCAGTATTTT,CASSLARAVSTDTQYF
TRBJ1-5,.,many,TRBV12-3/TRBV12-4,TGTGCCAGCAGTTCTCAGGGGAATAGCAATCAGCCCCAGCATTTT,CASSSQGNSNQPQHF
TRBJ2-2,TRBD2,.,TRBV30,TGTGCCTGGAGTGGGGAGTGGGGGGACGCGGGAGAAAACACCGGGGAGCTGTTTTTT,CAWSGEWGDAGENTGELFF
TRBJ2-2,.,many,TRBV24-1,TGTGCCACCAGTGATTTGGGGAACACCGGGGAGCTGTTTTTT,CATSDLGNTGELFF
TRBJ2-7,.,many,TRBV6-2/TRBV6-3,TGTGCCAGCAGTCGGGACCCTCTGGCCTACGAGCAGTACTTC,CASSRDPLAYEQYF
TRBJ1-2,.,many,TRBV12-3/TRBV12-4,TGTGCCAGCAGTGGTGGGAGCTATGGCTACACCTTC,CASSGGSYGYTF
TRBJ1-6,.,many,TRBV7-9,TGTGCCAGCAGCACCAATAATTCACCCCTCCACTTT,CASSTNNSPLHF
TRBJ2-7,TRBD2,few,TRBV11-2,TGTGCCAGCAGCCGCGGGAGCCCGGGACTAGCGGGCGAGCAGTACTTC,CASSRGSPGLAGEQYF
TRBJ2-1,.,.,TRBV11-2,TGTGCCAGCAGCTTAGACAGAGAACTCGGGTACAATGAGCAGTTCTTC,CASSLDRELGYNEQFF
TRBJ2-7,TRBD1,.,TRBV5-1,TGCGCCAGCAGAAAGGGACAGGGGAACTACGAGCAGTACTTC,CASRKGQGNYEQYF
TRBJ1-5,.,many,TRBV19,TGTGCCAGTAAATCGGCGGGGCAGCCCCAGCATTTT,CASKSAGQPQHF
TRBJ1-2,.,many,TRBV6-1,TGTGCCAGCAGTGATTTTGGCAGGCGACTTCTAATATATGGCTACACCTTC,CASSDFGRRLLIYGYTF
TRBJ1-2,.,many,TRBV6-1,TGTGCCAGCACCTTGGCGGGCTACACCTTC,CASTLAGYTF
TRBJ1-2,.,many,TRBV18,TGTGCCAGCTCACCAAAGGGAAACTATGGCTACACCTTC,CASSPKGNYGYTF
TRBJ1-6,TRBD1,many,TRBV6-5,TGTGCCACCACCTGGGGGCAGGGGGTTTCACCCCTCCACTTT,CATTWGQGVSPLHF
TRBJ1-5,TRBD1,many,TRBV27,TGTGCCAGCAGTTCCGTGGTGGGGACAGGGGGCAGTCAGCCCCAGCATTTT,CASSSVVGTGGSQPQHF
TRBJ2-7,TRBD2,many,TRBV11-2,TGTGCCAGCAGCCTATTTGCGGGAGAGGGCGGAATAGTGCAGTACTTC,CASSLFAGEGGIVQYF
TRBJ2-5,.,many,TRBV7-2,TGTGCCAGCAGCTTGACACGGTCCGAGACCCAGTACTTC,CASSLTRSETQYF
TRBJ1-6,.,many,TRBV7-2,TGTGCCAGCAGCTTAGCGCAGGGCTTTAATTCACCCCTCCACTTT,CASSLAQGFNSPLHF
TRBJ2-1,.,.,TRBV7-6,TGTGCCAGCAGCTTCTTGACGGGTGACTACTACAATGAGCAGTTCTTC,CASSFLTGDYYNEQFF
TRBJ2-2,TRBD2,many,TRBV19,TGTGCCAGTAGCCTTGGTCCGGGGGGGACCGGGGAGCTGTTTTTT,CASSLGPGGTGELFF
TRBJ1-1,.,many,TRBV20-1,TGCAGTGCTAGAGATCGGAGGAGGGGTATGAACACTGAAGCTTTCTTT,CSARDRRRGMNTEAFF
TRBJ1-1,.,.,TRBV12-3/TRBV12-4,TGTGCCAGCGGGAGGAACAGATACACTGAAGCTTTCTTT,CASGRNRYTEAFF
TRBJ1-5,TRBD1,many,TRBV6-2/TRBV6-3,TGTGCCAGCATCGACAGGGGCGGGAGCAATCAGCCCCAGCATTTT,CASIDRGGSNQPQHF
TRBJ2-5,.,.,TRBV7-1,TGTGCCAGCAGCACGGGCTCAAGGGTGACCCAGTACTTC,CASSTGSRVTQYF
TRBJ1-5,.,many,TRBV27,TGTGCCAGCAGTTTCGGGGGCCTTGGGGAGCCCCAGCATTTT,CASSFGGLGEPQHF
TRBJ1-4,.,many,TRBV10-3,TGTGCCATCAAGTCTGGAGGGGATGAAAAACTGTTTTTT,CAIKSGGDEKLFF
TRBJ2-2,.,many,TRBV28,TGTGCCAGCTCTAAAAGTCACATCAGGGTTGGGACCGGGGAGCTGTTTTTT,CASSKSHIRVGTGELFF
TRBJ2-5,.,many,TRBV13,TGTGCCAGCAGCTTAGTAGGTGGCTGGCAGACTATCCAAGAGACCCAGTACTTC,CASSLVGGWQTIQETQYF
TRBJ2-5,TRBD1,many,TRBV4-3,TGCGCCAGCAGCCAGGGGACAGGGGGGGGAGAGACCCAGTACTTC,CASSQGTGGGETQYF
TRBJ2-7,TRBD1,many,TRBV5-4,TGTGCCAGCAGCCCTAGTCGGCCAGGGGGTCTCTACGAGCAGTACTTC,CASSPSRPGGLYEQYF
TRBJ2-2,.,many,TRBV3-1,TGTGCCAGCAGCCAAGTTGGGCCGAACACCGGGGAGCTGTTTTTT,CASSQVGPNTGELFF
TRBJ1-1,TRBD1,.,TRBV6-1,TGTGCCAGCAGTGGGGACAGTCGGACTGAAGCTTTCTTT,CASSGDSRTEAFF
TRBJ1-5,.,many,TRBV20-1,TGCAGTGCTAGAGATGCTCGAACGGGGAATAGCAATCAGCCCCAGCATTTT,CSARDARTGNSNQPQHF
TRBJ1-1,.,.,TRBV12-3/TRBV12-4,TGTGCCAGCAGGTTGACTCAGAACACTGAAGCTTTCTTT,CASRLTQNTEAFF
TRBJ2-7,TRBD1,many,TRBV29-1,TGCAGCGTCGGTCTGGACAGGGGGCGGGAGCAGTACTTC,CSVGLDRGREQYF
TRBJ1-1,.,many,TRBV6-1,TGTGCCATCCAACACAGAATGAACACTGAAGCTTTCTTT,CAIQHRMNTEAFF
TRBJ1-1,TRBD1,many,TRBV6-2/TRBV6-3,TGTGCCAGCAGTTACAGGGGACAGGAAGCTTTCTTT,CASSYRGQEAFF
TRBJ1-5,.,many,TRBV14,TGTGCCAGCAGCCCTCAAAGGCCCCAGCATTTT,CASSPQRPQHF
TRBJ1-2,.,many,TRBV4-2,TGTGCCAGCAGCCACCTACGGTCGGGGGTAGGTGATGGCTACACCTTC,CASSHLRSGVGDGYTF
TRBJ1-6,.,many,TRBV11-2,TGTGCCAGCAGCCCTGGGAGGGGTAGCTCCTATAATTCACCCCTCCACTTT,CASSPGRGSSYNSPLHF
TRBJ2-5,TRBD1,once,TRBV6-1,TGTGCCAGCAGCCGCGGACAGGGGCTAGAGACCCAGTACTTC,CASSRGQGLETQYF
TRBJ1-1,TRBD1,many,TRBV6-2/TRBV6-3,TGTGCCAGCAGTCCCGGGGGACAGTTCCTTTCGAGCAGGAACACTGAAGCTTTCTTT,CASSPGGQFLSSRNTEAFF
TRBJ2-7,.,many,TRBV11-2,TGTGCCAGCAGCCACCTTCGCGTTGCGAGACCCCCCTACGAGCAGTACTTC,CASSHLRVARPPYEQYF
TRBJ2-7,TRBD1,few,TRBV6-1,TGTGCCAGCAGCCCGGGACAGGGTGGCGAGCAGTACTTC,CASSPGQGGEQYF
TRBJ2-7,TRBD1,many,TRBV5-1,TGCGCCAGCAGCGCGGGACAGGGGGCGCCTTGGGTCCACTACGAGCAGTACTTC,CASSAGQGAPWVHYEQYF
TRBJ1-2,.,.,TRBV7-8,TGTGCCAGCAGCTTGGTCAAGGGTTTCTATGGCTACACCTTC,CASSLVKGFYGYTF
TRBJ2-7,.,many,TRBV27,TGTGCCAGCAGTTTATTTGCGAGCTCCTACGAGCAGTACTTC,CASSLFASSYEQYF
TRBJ1-5,.,.,TRBV27,TGTGCCAGCAGTTTCACGGGGGAAGGTCAGCCCCAGCATTTT,CASSFTGEGQPQHF
TRBJ2-6,TRBD1,many,TRBV14,TGTGCCAGCAGCCAAGCCCTCGGGACAGGGGGCTCTGGGGCCAACGTCCTGACTTTC,CASSQALGTGGSGANVLTF
TRBJ2-5,.,many,TRBV7-2,TGTGCCAGCAGCTTGACTGGACCAGAGACCCAGTACTTC,CASSLTGPETQYF
TRBJ1-2,TRBD1,many,TRBV15,TGTGCCACCAGCACCCTGACAGGGTATTCTAATGGCTACACCTTC,CATSTLTGYSNGYTF